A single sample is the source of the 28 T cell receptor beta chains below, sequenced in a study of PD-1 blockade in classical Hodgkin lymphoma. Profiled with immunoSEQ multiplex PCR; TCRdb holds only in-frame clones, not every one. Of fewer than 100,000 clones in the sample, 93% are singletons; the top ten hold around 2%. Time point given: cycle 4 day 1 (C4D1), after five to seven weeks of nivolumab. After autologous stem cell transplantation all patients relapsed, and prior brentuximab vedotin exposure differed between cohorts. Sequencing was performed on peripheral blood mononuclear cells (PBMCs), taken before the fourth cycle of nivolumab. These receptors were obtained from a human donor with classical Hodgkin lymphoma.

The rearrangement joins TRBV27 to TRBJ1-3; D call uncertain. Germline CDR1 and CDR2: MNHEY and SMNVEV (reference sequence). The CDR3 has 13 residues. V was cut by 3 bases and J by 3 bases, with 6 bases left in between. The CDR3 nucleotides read TGTGCCAGCAGTTTCTCGGTTGGAAACACCATATATTTT. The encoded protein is CASSFSVGNTIYF.

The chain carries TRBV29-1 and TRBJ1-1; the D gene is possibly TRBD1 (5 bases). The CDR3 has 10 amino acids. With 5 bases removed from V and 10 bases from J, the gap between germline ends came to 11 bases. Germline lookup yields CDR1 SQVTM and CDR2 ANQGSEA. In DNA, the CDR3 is TGCAGCGTTTCGGTAGGGGCAGCTTTCTTT. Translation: CSVSVGAAFF.

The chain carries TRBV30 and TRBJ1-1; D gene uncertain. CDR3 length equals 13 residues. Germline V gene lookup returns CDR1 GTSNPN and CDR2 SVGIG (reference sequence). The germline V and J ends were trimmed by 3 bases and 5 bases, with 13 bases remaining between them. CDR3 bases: TGTGCCTGGAGGACTGTGTTAGGAACTGAAGCTTTCTTT. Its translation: CAWRTVLGTEAFF.

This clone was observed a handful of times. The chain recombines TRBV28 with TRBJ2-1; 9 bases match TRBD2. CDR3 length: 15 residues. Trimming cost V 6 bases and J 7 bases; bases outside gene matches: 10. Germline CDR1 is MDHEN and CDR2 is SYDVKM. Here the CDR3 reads CASRVPSGRRNEQFF. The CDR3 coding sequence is TGTGCCAGCAGGGTCCCCAGCGGGAGGAGGAATGAGCAGTTCTTC.

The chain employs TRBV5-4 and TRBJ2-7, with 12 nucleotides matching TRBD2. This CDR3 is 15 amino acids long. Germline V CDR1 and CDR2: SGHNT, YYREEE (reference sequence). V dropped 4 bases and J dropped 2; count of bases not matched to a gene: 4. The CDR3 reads CASSQRLAGAYEQYF. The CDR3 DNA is TGTGCCAGCAGCCAAAGACTAGCGGGAGCCTACGAGCAGTACTTC.

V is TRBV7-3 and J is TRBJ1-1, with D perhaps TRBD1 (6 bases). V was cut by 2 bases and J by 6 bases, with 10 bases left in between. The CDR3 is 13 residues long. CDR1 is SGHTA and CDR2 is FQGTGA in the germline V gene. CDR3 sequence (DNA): TGTGCCAGCAGCTTAGACAACAGGGCTGAAGCTTTCTTT. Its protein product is CASSLDNRAEAFF.

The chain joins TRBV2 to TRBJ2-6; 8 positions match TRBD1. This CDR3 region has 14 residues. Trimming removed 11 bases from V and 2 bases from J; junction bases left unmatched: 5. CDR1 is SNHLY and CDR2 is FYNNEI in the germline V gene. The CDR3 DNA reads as TGTGCCGGAAGGACAGGGCCTGGGGCCAACGTCCTGACTTTC. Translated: CAGRTGPGANVLTF.

CDR3: CASSIPFGAAPPYEQYF. The CDR3 nucleotides are TGTGCCAGTAGTATCCCGTTCGGGGCAGCTCCTCCCTACGAGCAGTACTTC. The chain uses TRBV19 and TRBJ2-7; D is tentatively TRBD1 or TRBD2 (5 bases each). The CDR3 totals 17 residues. CDR1 and CDR2 from the germline V gene are LNHDA and SQIVND (reference sequence). Deletions cut 3 bases from V and 2 bases from J, with 20 bases between.

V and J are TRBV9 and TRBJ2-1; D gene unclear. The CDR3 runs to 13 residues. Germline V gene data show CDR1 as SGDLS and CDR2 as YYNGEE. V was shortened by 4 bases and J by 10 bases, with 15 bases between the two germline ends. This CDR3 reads CASSPLTEWEQFF. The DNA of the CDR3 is TGTGCCAGCAGCCCGCTTACGGAATGGGAGCAGTTCTTC.

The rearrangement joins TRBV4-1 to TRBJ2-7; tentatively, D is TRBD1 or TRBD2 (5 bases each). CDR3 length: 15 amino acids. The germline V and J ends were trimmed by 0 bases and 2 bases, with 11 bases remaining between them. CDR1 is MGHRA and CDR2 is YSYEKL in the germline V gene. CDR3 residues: CASSQDTRETYEQYF. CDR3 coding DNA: TGCGCCAGCAGCCAAGATACCAGGGAGACCTACGAGCAGTACTTC.

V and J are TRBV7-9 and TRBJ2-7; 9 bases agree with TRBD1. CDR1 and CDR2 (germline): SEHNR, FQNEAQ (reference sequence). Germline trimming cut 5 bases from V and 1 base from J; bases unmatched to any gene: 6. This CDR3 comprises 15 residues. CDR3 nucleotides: TGTGCCAGCAGCCCACAGGGGGCTAGTTCCTACGAGCAGTACTTC. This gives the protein CASSPQGASSYEQYF.

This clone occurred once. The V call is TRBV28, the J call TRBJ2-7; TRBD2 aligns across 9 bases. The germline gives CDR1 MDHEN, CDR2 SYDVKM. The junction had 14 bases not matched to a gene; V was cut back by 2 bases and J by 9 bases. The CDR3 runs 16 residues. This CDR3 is CASSLVSGRLQFGQYF. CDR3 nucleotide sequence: TGTGCCAGCAGTTTAGTTAGCGGGAGACTTCAGTTCGGGCAGTACTTC. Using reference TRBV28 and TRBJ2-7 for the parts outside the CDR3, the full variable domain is DVKVTQSSRYLVKRTGEKVFLECVQDMDHENMFWYRQDPGLGLRLIYFSYDVKMKEKGDIPEGYSVSREKKERFSLILESASTNQTSMYLCASSLVSGRLQFGQYFGPGTRLTVT.

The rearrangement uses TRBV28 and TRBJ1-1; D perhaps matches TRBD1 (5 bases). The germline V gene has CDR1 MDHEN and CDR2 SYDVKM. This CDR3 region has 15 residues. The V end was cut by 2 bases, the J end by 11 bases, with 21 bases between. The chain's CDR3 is CASSLHLTVQQGAFF. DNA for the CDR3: TGTGCCAGCAGTTTACATCTGACAGTTCAACAAGGTGCTTTCTTT.

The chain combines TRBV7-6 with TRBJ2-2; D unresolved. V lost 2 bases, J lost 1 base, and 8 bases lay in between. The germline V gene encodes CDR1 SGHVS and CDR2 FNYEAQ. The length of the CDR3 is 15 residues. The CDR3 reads CASSLLALNTGELFF. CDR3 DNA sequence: TGTGCCAGCAGCTTATTGGCTTTGAACACCGGGGAGCTGTTTTTT.

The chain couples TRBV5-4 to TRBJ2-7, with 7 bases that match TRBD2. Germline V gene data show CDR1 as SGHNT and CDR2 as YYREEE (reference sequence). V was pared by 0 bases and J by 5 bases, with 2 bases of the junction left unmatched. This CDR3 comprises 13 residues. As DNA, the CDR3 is TGTGCCAGCAGCTTGGTGGGGGGGGACGAGCAGTACTTC. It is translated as CASSLVGGDEQYF.

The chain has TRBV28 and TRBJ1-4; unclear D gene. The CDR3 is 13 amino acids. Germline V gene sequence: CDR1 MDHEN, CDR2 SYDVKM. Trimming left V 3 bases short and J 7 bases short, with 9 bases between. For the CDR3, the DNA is TGTGCCAGCAGTTTCCCCCAGAGTGAAAAACTGTTTTTT. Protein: CASSFPQSEKLFF.

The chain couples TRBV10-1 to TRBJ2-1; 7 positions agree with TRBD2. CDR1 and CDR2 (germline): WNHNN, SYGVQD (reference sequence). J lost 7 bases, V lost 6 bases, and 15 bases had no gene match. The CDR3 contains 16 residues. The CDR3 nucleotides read TGCGCCAGCAGCCGGAGCCTTCTAGCGGAGCGTAATGAGCAGTTCTTC. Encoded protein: CASSRSLLAERNEQFF.

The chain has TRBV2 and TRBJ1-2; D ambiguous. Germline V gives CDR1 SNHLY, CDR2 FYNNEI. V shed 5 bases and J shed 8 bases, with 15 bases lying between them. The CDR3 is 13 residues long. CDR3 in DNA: TGTGCCAGCAGTCCCGAACTCAGGTACGGCTACACCTTC. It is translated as CASSPELRYGYTF.

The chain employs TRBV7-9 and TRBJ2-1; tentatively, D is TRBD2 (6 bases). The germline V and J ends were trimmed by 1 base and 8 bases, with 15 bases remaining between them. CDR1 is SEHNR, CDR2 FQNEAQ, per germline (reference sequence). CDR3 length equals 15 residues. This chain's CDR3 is CASSLGDLWGDEQFF. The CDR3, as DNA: TGTGCCAGCAGCTTAGGGGACTTATGGGGGGATGAGCAGTTCTTC.

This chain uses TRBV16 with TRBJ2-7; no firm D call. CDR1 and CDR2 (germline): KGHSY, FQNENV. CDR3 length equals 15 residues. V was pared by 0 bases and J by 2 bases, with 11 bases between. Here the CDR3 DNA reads TGTGCCAGCAGCCAATCGGTGCAGGTAGCCTACGAGCAGTACTTC. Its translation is CASSQSVQVAYEQYF.

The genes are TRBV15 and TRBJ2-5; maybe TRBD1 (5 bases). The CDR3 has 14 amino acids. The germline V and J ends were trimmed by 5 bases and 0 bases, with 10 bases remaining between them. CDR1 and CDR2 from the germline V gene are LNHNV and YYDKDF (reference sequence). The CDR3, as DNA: TGTGCCACCAGCCCGGACACGTACCAAGAGACCCAGTACTTC. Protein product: CATSPDTYQETQYF.

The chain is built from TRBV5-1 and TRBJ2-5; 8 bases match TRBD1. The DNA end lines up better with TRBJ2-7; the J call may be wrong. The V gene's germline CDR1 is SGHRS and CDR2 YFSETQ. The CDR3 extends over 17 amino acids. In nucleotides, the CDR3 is TGCGCCAGCAGCTTTAAACCGGACAGGGATGTGAGGTACGAGCAGTACTTC. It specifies CASSFKPDRDVRYEQYF.

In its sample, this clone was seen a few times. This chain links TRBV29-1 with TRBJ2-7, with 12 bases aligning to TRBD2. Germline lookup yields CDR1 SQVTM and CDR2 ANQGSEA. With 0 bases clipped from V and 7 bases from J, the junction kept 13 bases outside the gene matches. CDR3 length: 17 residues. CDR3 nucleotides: TGCAGCGTTGAAGACTCTGGGGCTAGCGGGAGGGCTGGAGAGCAGTACTTC. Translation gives CSVEDSGASGRAGEQYF.

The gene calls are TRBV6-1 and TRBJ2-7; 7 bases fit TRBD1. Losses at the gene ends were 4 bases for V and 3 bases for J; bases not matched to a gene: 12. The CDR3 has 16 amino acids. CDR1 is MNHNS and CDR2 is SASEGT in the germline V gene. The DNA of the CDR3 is TGTGCCAGCAGTGTATATTCGGGGACAGACATCTACGAGCAGTACTTC. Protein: CASSVYSGTDIYEQYF.

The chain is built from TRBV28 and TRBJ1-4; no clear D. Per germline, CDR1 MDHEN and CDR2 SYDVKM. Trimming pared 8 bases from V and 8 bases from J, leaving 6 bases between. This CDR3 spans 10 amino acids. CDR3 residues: CASGPEKLFF. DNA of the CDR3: TGTGCCAGCGGCCCCGAAAAACTGTTTTTT. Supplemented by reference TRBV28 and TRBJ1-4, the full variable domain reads DVKVTQSSRYLVKRTGEKVFLECVQDMDHENMFWYRQDPGLGLRLIYFSYDVKMKEKGDIPEGYSVSREKKERFSLILESASTNQTSMYLCASGPEKLFFGSGTQLSVL.

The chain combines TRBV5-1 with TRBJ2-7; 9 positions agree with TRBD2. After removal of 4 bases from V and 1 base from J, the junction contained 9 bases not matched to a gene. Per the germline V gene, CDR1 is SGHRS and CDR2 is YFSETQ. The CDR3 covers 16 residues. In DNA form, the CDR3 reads TGCGCCAGCAGCCCGATGGGAGCGGGAGGATCCTACGAGCAGTACTTC. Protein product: CASSPMGAGGSYEQYF.

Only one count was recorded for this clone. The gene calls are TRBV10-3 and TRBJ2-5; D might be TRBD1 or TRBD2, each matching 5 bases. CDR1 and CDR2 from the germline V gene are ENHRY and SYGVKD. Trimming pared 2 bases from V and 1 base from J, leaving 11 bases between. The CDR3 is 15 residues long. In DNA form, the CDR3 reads TGTGCCATCAGTGAGGTCGAGGGGAGCCAAGAGACCCAGTACTTC. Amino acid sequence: CAISEVEGSQETQYF.

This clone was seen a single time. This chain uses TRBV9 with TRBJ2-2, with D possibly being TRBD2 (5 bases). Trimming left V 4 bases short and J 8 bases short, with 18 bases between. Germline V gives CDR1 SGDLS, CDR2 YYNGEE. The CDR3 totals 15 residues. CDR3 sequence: CASSSTEGHMGELFF. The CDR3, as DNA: TGTGCCAGCAGCTCCACCGAGGGCCACATGGGGGAGCTGTTTTTT.